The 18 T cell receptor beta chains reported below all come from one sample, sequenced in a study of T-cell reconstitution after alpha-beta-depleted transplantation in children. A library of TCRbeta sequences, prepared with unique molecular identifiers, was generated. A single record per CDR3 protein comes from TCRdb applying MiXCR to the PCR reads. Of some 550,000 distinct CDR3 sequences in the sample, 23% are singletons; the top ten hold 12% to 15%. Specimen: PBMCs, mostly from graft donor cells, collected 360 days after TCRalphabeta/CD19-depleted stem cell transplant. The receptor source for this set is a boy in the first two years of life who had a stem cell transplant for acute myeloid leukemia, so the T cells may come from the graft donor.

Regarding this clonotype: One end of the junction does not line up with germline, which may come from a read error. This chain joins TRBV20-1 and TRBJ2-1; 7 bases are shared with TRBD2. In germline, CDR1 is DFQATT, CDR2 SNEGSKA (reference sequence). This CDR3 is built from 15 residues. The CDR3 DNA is TGCTGTGCTAGAGATCAAGCGGGGTGGGTCAATGAGCAGTTCTTC. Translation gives CCARDQAGWVNEQFF.

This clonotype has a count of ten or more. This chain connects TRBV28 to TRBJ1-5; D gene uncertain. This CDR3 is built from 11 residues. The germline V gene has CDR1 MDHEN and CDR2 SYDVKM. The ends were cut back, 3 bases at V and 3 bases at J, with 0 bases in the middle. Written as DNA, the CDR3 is TGTGCCAGCAGTTTCAATCAGCCCCAGCATTTT. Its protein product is CASSFNQPQHF. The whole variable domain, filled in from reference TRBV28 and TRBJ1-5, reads DVKVTQSSRYLVKRTGEKVFLECVQDMDHENMFWYRQDPGLGLRLIYFSYDVKMKEKGDIPEGYSVSREKKERFSLILESASTNQTSMYLCASSFNQPQHFGDGTRLSIL.

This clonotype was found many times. For the CDR3, the DNA is TGCAGTGCTAGATCGACTAGCGGGGGGCAAGAGACCCAGTACTTC. Translating it yields CSARSTSGGQETQYF. The V call is TRBV20-1, the J call TRBJ2-5; the match to TRBD2 covers 13 bases. The CDR3 covers 15 residues. Germline CDR1 is DFQATT and CDR2 is SNEGSKA (reference sequence). The ends lost 2 bases at V and 2 bases at J; junction bases unmatched: 2.

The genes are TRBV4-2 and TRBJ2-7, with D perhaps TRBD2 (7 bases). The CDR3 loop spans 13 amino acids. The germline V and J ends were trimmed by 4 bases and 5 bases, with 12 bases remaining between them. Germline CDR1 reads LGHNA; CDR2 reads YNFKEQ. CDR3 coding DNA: TGTGCCAGCAGCCTCGGGGGGCGAGACGAGCAGTACGTC. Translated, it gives CASSLGGRDEQYV.

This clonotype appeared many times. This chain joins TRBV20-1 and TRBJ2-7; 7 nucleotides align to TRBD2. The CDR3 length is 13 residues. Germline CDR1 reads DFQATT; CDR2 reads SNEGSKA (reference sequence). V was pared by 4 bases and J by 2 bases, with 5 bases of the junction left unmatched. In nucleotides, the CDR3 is TGCAGTGCTAATACCGGGACTACCTACGAGCAGTACGTC. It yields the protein CSANTGTTYEQYV.

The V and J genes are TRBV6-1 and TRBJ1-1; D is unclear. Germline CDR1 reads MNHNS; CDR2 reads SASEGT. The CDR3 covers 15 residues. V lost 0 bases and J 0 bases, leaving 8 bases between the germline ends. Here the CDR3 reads CASSEASNLNTEAFF. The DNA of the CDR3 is TGTGCCAGCAGTGAAGCCTCAAACCTGAACACTGAAGCTTTCTTT.

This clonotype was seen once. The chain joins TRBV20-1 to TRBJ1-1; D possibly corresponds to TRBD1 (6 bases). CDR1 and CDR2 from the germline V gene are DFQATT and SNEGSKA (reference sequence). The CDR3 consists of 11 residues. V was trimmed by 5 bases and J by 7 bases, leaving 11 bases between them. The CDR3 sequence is CSALLGGEAFF. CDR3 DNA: TGCAGTGCTCTTCTAGGGGGTGAAGCTTTCTTT.

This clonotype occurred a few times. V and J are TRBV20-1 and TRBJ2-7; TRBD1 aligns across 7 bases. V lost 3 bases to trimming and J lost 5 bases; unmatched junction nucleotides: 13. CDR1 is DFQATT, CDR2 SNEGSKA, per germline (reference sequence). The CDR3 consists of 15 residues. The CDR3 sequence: CSASSRQTGTNEQYV. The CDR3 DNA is TGCAGTGCTAGTTCCCGCCAGACAGGGACAAACGAGCAGTACGTC.

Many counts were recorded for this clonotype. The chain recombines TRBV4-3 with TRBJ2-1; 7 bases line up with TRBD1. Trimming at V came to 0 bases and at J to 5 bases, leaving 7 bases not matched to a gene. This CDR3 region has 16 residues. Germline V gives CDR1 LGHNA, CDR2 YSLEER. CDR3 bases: TGCGCCAGCAGCCAAGATGGCGGCAGGGGGAACAATGAGCAGTTCTTC. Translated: CASSQDGGRGNNEQFF.

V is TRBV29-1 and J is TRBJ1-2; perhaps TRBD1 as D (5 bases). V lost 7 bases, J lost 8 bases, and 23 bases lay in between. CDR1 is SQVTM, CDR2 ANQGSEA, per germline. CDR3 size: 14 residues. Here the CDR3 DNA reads TGCAGCGCCCCATCGCCTCAGGGCCTTGGGGGCTACACCTTC. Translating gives CSAPSPQGLGGYTF.

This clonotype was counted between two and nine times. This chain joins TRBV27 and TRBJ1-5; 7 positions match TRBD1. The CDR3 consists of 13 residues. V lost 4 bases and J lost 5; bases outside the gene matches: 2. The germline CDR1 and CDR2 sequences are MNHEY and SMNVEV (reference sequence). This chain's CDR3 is CASSSTGYQPQHF. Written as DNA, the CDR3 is TGTGCCAGCAGTTCGACAGGGTATCAGCCCCAGCATTTT.

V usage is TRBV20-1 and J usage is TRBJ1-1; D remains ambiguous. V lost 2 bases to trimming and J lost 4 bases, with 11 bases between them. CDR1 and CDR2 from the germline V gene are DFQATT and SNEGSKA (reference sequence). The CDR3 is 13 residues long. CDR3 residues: CSARIPTITEAFF. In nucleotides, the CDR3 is TGCAGTGCTAGAATACCTACTATCACTGAAGCTTTCTTT.

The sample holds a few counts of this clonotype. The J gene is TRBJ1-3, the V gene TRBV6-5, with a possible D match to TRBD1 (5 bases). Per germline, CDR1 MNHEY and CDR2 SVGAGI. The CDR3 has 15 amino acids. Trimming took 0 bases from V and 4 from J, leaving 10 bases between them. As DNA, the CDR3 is TGTGCCAGCAGTTACTCGAATAGGGGCGGAAACACCATATATTTT. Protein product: CASSYSNRGGNTIYF.

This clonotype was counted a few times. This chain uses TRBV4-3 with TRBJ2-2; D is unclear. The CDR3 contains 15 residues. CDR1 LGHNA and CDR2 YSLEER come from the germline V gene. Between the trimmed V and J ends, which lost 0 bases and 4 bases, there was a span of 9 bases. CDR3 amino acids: CASSQDGRFTGELFF. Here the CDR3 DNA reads TGCGCCAGCAGCCAAGATGGCCGTTTCACCGGGGAGCTGTTTTTT.

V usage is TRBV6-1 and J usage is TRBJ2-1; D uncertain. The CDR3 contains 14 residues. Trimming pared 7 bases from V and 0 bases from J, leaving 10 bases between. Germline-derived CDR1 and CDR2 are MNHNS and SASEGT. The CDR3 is CASTQVSSYNEQFF. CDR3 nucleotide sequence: TGTGCCAGCACCCAGGTTAGCTCCTACAATGAGCAGTTCTTC.

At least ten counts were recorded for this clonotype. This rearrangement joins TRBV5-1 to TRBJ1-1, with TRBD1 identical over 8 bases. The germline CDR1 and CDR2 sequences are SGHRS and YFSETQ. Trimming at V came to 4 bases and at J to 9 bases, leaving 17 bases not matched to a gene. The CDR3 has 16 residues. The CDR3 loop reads CASSPGQAPIPAQAFF. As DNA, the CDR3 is TGCGCCAGCAGCCCGGGACAGGCTCCTATCCCCGCCCAAGCTTTCTTT. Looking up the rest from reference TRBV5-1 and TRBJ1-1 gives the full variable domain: KAGVTQTPRYLIKTRGQQVTLSCSPISGHRSVSWYQQTPGQGLQFLFEYFSETQRNKGNFPGRFSGRQFSNSRSEMNVSTLELGDSALYLCASSPGQAPIPAQAFFGQGTRLTVV.

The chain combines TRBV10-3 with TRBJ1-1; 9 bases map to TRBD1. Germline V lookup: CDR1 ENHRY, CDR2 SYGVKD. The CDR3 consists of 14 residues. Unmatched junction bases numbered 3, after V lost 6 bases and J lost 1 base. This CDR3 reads CAIRGTGQNTEAFF. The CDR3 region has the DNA TGTGCCATCAGGGGGACAGGGCAGAACACTGAAGCTTTCTTT.

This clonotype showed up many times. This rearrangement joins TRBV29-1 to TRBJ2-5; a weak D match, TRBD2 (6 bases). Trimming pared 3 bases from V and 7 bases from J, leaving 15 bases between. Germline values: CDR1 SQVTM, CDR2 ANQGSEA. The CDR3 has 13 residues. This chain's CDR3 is CSVEGQGGVTQYF. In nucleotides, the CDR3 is TGCAGCGTTGAGGGTCAAGGAGGGGTGACCCAGTACTTC.